This TCR beta chain appears in the sequencing data of a study of blood T cell repertoires in COVID-19. Only in-frame clones appear in the TCRdb table, and some are missing; sequencing was by immunoSEQ multiplex PCR. The sample lists almost 50,000 clones, 65% to 80% occurring once. Germline V gives CDR1 LNHDA, CDR2 SQIVND (reference sequence). Trimming removed 5 bases at V and 6 bases at J, with 17 bases between. The CDR3 consists of 14 residues. The TCR originated in a man in his 70s with acute or convalescent COVID-19. The chain couples TRBV19 to TRBJ2-7; D may be TRBD1 (6 bases). Sequencing was carried out using peripheral blood. The CDR3 here is CASSRGKRGSEQYF. The CDR3 region has the DNA TGTGCCAGTAGTCGGGGCAAGAGGGGGAGCGAGCAGTACTTC.